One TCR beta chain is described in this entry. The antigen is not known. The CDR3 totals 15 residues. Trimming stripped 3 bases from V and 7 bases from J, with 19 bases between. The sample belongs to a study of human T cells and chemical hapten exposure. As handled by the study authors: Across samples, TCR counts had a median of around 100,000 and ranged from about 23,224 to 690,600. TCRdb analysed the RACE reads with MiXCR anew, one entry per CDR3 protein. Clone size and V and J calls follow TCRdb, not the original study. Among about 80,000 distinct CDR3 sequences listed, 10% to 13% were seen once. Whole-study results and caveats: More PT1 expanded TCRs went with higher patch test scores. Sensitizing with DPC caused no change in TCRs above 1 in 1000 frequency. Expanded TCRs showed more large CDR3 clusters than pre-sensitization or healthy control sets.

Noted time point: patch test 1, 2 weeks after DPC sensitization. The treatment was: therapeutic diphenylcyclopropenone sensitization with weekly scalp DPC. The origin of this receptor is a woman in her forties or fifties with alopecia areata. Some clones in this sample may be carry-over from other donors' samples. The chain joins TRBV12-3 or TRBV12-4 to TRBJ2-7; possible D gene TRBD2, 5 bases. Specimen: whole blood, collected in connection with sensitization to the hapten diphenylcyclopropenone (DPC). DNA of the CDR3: TGTGCCAGCAGTTTTGTGAGCCAGGCTGGAGGAGAGCAGTACTTC. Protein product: CASSFVSQAGGEQYF.